These 18 T cell receptor beta chains were all obtained from the same sample, sequenced in a study of long-term antiretroviral therapy in people with HIV (dated by TCRdb to 2022 to 2024). The immunoSEQ hsTCRB v3.0 assay was used at survey level resolution to sequence the TRB variable region. The immuneACCESS repertoire file appears here via TCRdb, limited to in-frame rearrangements. These files lack a portion of the clones; in checked studies, under half of the deficit traces to unresolved V genes, and the cause of the others is not known. The sample table lists 25,000 to 35,000 clones, 80% of them with a count of one. The ten largest clones represent 5.5% to 8.5% of the sample. The sequences come from unsorted PBMCs, collected 0.3 years after starting antiretroviral therapy. The receptors shown here come from a man aged 40-55 years with HIV.

This chain connects TRBV6-4 to TRBJ1-2, with D possibly being TRBD1 (5 bases). V was cut by 8 bases and J by 0 bases, with 19 bases left in between. Germline V lookup: CDR1 MRHNA, CDR2 SNTAGT. This CDR3 is 16 amino acids long. The CDR3 region is CASAPEPGPTNYGYTF. For the CDR3, the DNA is TGTGCCAGCGCCCCCGAGCCAGGGCCCACTAACTATGGCTACACCTTC.

The chain employs TRBV19 and TRBJ2-7, with D perhaps TRBD1 (6 bases). Trimming removed 10 bases at V and 3 bases at J, with 19 bases between. This CDR3 has 14 residues. The germline CDR1 and CDR2 sequences are LNHDA and SQIVND (reference sequence). The CDR3 loop reads CATGQPGPFYEQYF. The CDR3 DNA reads as TGTGCCACCGGACAGCCGGGACCTTTCTACGAGCAGTACTTC.

This clone was seen once. This sequence joins TRBV7-8 and TRBJ1-1; D not resolved. Per germline, CDR1 SGHVS and CDR2 FQNEAQ. The length of the CDR3 is 15 residues. Between the trimmed V and J ends, which lost 2 bases and 5 bases, there was a span of 15 bases. CDR3 region: CASSLSVRLRTEAFF. The CDR3 DNA is TGTGCCAGCAGCTTATCGGTCCGACTAAGGACTGAAGCTTTCTTT.

The chain employs TRBV5-1 and TRBJ2-7; 7 bases align to TRBD1. CDR1 is SGHRS and CDR2 is YFSETQ in the germline V gene. J gave up 3 bases and V 0 bases, and 3 bases lay outside the gene matches. This CDR3 contains 14 residues. Written as DNA, the CDR3 is TGCGCCAGCAGCTTGGCCGGGACAGACTACGAGCAGTACTTC. It translates to CASSLAGTDYEQYF.

The V and J genes are TRBV7-9 and TRBJ1-1; TRBD1 is a possible D gene (6 bases). CDR3 length: 13 residues. The V end was cut by 5 bases, the J end by 3 bases, with 10 bases between. Germline lookup yields CDR1 SEHNR and CDR2 FQNEAQ (reference sequence). The CDR3 region has the DNA TGTGCCAGCAGCCTACAGGGTTACACTGAAGCTTTCTTT. Translating it yields CASSLQGYTEAFF. The full variable domain, completed using reference TRBV7-9 and TRBJ1-1, is DTGVSQNPRHKITKRGQNVTFRCDPISEHNRLYWYRQTLGQGPEFLTYFQNEAQLEKSRLLSDRFSAERPKGSFSTLEIQRTEQGDSAMYLCASSLQGYTEAFFGQGTRLTVV.

The chain is built from TRBV19 and TRBJ1-2, with a tentative D call TRBD1 (5 bases). This CDR3 is 14 amino acids long. Per germline, CDR1 LNHDA and CDR2 SQIVND (reference sequence). V gave up 3 bases and J gave up 4 bases, with 12 bases separating them. In DNA form, the CDR3 reads TGTGCCAGTAGTATTGTTGGCAGGGCCTATGGCTACACCTTC. It yields the protein CASSIVGRAYGYTF.

By share, this clone counts as medium-sized (0.01 to 0.1%). This chain joins TRBV7-3 and TRBJ1-4; D gene uncertain. The CDR3 is 15 residues long. The V and J ends lost 1 base and 0 bases respectively, with 6 bases between them. The germline V gene has CDR1 SGHTA and CDR2 FQGTGA. CDR3: CASSLIRTTNEKLFF. In DNA form, the CDR3 reads TGTGCCAGCAGCTTAATAAGAACAACTAATGAAAAACTGTTTTTT.

The genes are TRBV29-1 and TRBJ2-1; 7 bases are a match to TRBD2. This CDR3 has 14 residues. Germline V gene data show CDR1 as SQVTM and CDR2 as ANQGSEA. The CDR3: CRRGTISTYNEQFF. The CDR3 nucleotides are TGCAGGCGGGGGACGATTTCAACTTACAATGAGCAGTTCTTC.

This clone was observed a few times. This chain links TRBV5-6 with TRBJ1-3; 8 bases map to TRBD1. There are 16 residues in the CDR3. Trimming at V came to 4 bases and at J to 0 bases, leaving 6 bases not matched to a gene. The germline V gene encodes CDR1 SGHDT and CDR2 YYEEEE. The CDR3 DNA is TGTGCCAGCAGCAGGGACAGGCCCGTCTCTGGAAACACCATATATTTT. Protein product: CASSRDRPVSGNTIYF.

The V gene is TRBV4-3, the J gene TRBJ1-6; 9 bases fit TRBD1. This CDR3 has 15 amino acids. Germline V lookup: CDR1 LGHNA, CDR2 YSLEER. The ends lost 4 bases at V and 8 bases at J; junction bases unmatched: 6. The DNA for the CDR3 is TGCGCCAGCAGCCTAGGGGGACAGGGTGATTCACCCCTCCACTTT. It yields the protein CASSLGGQGDSPLHF.

The rearrangement uses TRBV5-1 and TRBJ1-1; the D is unclear. Germline V lookup: CDR1 SGHRS, CDR2 YFSETQ. V was shortened by 0 bases and J by 0 bases, with 9 bases between the two germline ends. This CDR3 contains 15 residues. The CDR3 DNA follows: TGCGCCAGCAGCTTGGGTGGCATTCTGAACACTGAAGCTTTCTTT. This codes for CASSLGGILNTEAFF.

This clone was recorded only once. The J gene is TRBJ2-3, the V gene TRBV10-3; D gene uncertain. Per germline, CDR1 ENHRY and CDR2 SYGVKD. Deletions cut 2 bases from V and 5 bases from J, with 5 bases between. This CDR3 contains 12 residues. The CDR3 DNA reads TGTGCCATCAGTGAGCGGGTAGATACGCAGTATTTT. It codes for CAISERVDTQYF.

The rearrangement joins TRBV9 to TRBJ1-2; TRBD1 aligns across 10 bases. The CDR3 covers 16 residues. The V segment lost 3 bases and the J segment 3 bases; nucleotides outside the gene matches: 8. Germline loops: CDR1 SGDLS, CDR2 YYNGEE. The CDR3 here is CASSAYRTGGDYGYTF. Here the CDR3 DNA reads TGTGCCAGCAGCGCATATCGGACAGGGGGAGACTATGGCTACACCTTC. The full variable domain, with the rest looked up from reference TRBV9 and TRBJ1-2, is DSGVTQTPKHLITATGQRVTLRCSPRSGDLSVYWYQQSLDQGLQFLIQYYNGEERAKGNILERFSAQQFPDLHSELNLSSLELGDSALYFCASSAYRTGGDYGYTFGSGTRLTVV.

V is TRBV5-1 and J is TRBJ1-1, with D unclear. Trimming cost V 1 base and J 5 bases, with 18 bases left between them. The germline V gene has CDR1 SGHRS and CDR2 YFSETQ. CDR3 length: 16 residues. This CDR3 reads CASSLPMAPLGTEAFF. In DNA form, the CDR3 reads TGCGCCAGCAGCTTGCCGATGGCACCTCTGGGGACTGAAGCTTTCTTT.

This clone has only a few counts. The chain couples TRBV27 to TRBJ2-3; D remains ambiguous. CDR1 MNHEY and CDR2 SMNVEV come from the germline V gene (reference sequence). V was shortened by 6 bases and J by 8 bases, with 9 bases between the two germline ends. The CDR3 sequence is 11 residues long. The CDR3 bases are TGTGCCAGCAGCGCACTGGGTACGCAGTATTTT. Its protein product is CASSALGTQYF.

The rearrangement joins TRBV6-6 to TRBJ2-1, with TRBD2 matching over 9 bases. Germline-derived CDR1 and CDR2 are MNHNY and SVGAGI (reference sequence). CDR3 size: 15 residues. Trimming removed 2 bases from V and 6 bases from J; junction bases left unmatched: 5. CDR3 loop: CASSYGTSPLNEQFF. The CDR3, as DNA: TGTGCCAGCAGTTACGGGACTAGCCCTCTCAATGAGCAGTTCTTC.

The chain joins TRBV5-1 to TRBJ2-3; D is unclear. V lost 6 bases, J lost 6 bases, and 14 bases lay in between. The CDR3 is 13 amino acids. Germline V lookup: CDR1 SGHRS, CDR2 YFSETQ. CDR3 sequence reads: CASMDGPGDTQYF. The CDR3 bases are TGCGCCAGCATGGACGGACCCGGCGATACGCAGTATTTT.

This chain joins TRBV18 and TRBJ2-3; D is tentatively TRBD1 or TRBD2 (5 bases each). The CDR3 is 15 residues long. The V end was cut by 6 bases, the J end by 2 bases, with 15 bases between. From germline, CDR1 is KGHSH and CDR2 LQKENI. The CDR3 is CASSDRDGYTDTQYF. The CDR3 DNA reads TGTGCCAGCTCCGACCGGGACGGGTACACAGATACGCAGTATTTT. Drawing the rest from reference TRBV18 and TRBJ2-3, the complete variable domain is NAGVMQNPRHLVRRRGQEARLRCSPMKGHSHVYWYRQLPEEGLKFMVYLQKENIIDESGMPKERFSAEFPKEGPSILRIQQVVRGDSAAYFCASSDRDGYTDTQYFGPGTRLTVL.